This T cell receptor beta chain was profiled in a study of blood T cell repertoires in COVID-19 (TCRdb year 2020). With respect to the entire study: Samples covering the acute and convalescent phases of COVID-19 were provided by collaborators in the United States, Italy and Spain. The material from the prospective study consisted of cDNA or gDNA derived from T cells, B-cell-depleted T cells, or PBMCs. Deeply sampled blood TCRbeta repertoires from subjects exposed to, actively infected with, or recovered from COVID-19 were included in the dataset. A freely available public database, intended as a resource for researchers studying the immune response to SARS-CoV-2, is where the repertoires were released. The samples were drawn from the first 160 participants of the ongoing ImmuneRACE study and from more than 1,000 subjects provided by 6 global collaborators. Sample metadata almost always included a de-identified subject ID, COVID-19 status, age in years and sex. Where HLA class I and class II types were available, the types were taken from metadata supplied by the sample provider, not from assay-based typing. On the study overall, not on this receptor specifically: Clinical and demographic metadata were provided uncurated, with the amount varying by source and participant.

Its CDR3 holds 12 amino acids, cysteine through phenylalanine. The entry retains the CDR3 DNA only, 36 bases that are in frame from base 1. The germline ends are 9 bases apart after V is trimmed by 1 base and J by 9 bases. The germline V gene provides CDR1 SGHVS and CDR2 FNYEAQ. About this clone: The antigen this receptor binds is unknown. No much larger clone is present one base from it, and per-base qualities are unavailable.

Collaborating institutions collected whole blood in K2EDTA tubes following their own protocols. For TCRbeta analysis, collaborators shipped samples as frozen whole blood, isolated PBMCs, or DNA extracted from either of those sample types. The immunoSEQ Assay, a bias-controlled multiplex PCR, was used to amplify TCRbeta CDR3 regions from genomic DNA. The paper's processing steps were these. Within the assay, amplification of reference gene primers was used to estimate how many nucleated cells each sample contained. Sequence reads were collapsed and filtered to measure the absolute abundance of every unique TCRbeta CDR3 rearrangement. Productive Simpson clonality was computed per sample as the square root of Simpson's diversity index over productive rearrangements. Not all clones reach the TCRdb copy of this immuneACCESS table, which keeps in-frame sequences only. Checked studies attribute under half of the gap to unresolved V genes and leave the rest unexplained. The DNA was the basis for D and trimming; V, J and clone size are from that table. This sample lists roughly 100,000 clones; nearly 90% were detected once. The ten largest clones represent approximately 3.1% of the sample.

The sample taken for sequencing was peripheral blood. This chain is built from TRBV7-6 and TRBJ1-2; matching of 5 bases hints at TRBD1 as the D gene. This clonotype was sampled from a man between 50 and 59 years old in a cohort sampled during active COVID-19. The CDR3 region: CASSLEGIRYTF. The nucleotide sequence reads as follows: TGTGCCAGCAGCTTAGAGGGGATCCGCTACACCTTC.